This T cell receptor beta chain appears in the sequencing data of a study of Ad26.COV2.S vaccination and SARS-CoV-2 variants. About the research overall: A COV1001 Ad26.COV2.S trial-arm participant provided the sample. Each vaccinee took Ad26.COV2.S intramuscularly, once or twice 56 days apart. Study-wide findings and caveats: Vaccinated and placebo-treated recipients had similar non-spike TCR breadth.

Germline V lookup: CDR1 LGHNA, CDR2 YNFKEQ. The CDR3 loop spans 16 amino acids. V shed 0 bases and J 4 bases; nucleotides not matched to a gene: 5. Of note for this clone: Antigen specificity is unknown.

As to treatment: some 20 received Ad26.COV2.S at low or high dose, single or two shots; roughly five received placebo; per-sample allocation not given. Sampling happened 63 days after the first vaccine or placebo injection. This table comes from immunoSEQ multiplex PCR, and its TCRdb copy is limited to in-frame clones, with some not included. The data show around 300,000 clones, about 88% seen once. The material was peripheral blood, obtained in a trial of Ad26.COV2.S vaccine versus placebo. The source is a person between 18 and 65 years old who received the Ad26.COV2.S COVID-19 vaccine or a placebo. V is TRBV4-2 and J is TRBJ2-1; 8 bases are shared with TRBD2. The CDR3 reads CASSQDTGGAYNEQFF. For the CDR3, the DNA is TGTGCCAGCAGCCAAGATACGGGGGGGGCGTACAATGAGCAGTTCTTC.